This entry describes one T cell receptor (beta chain). There is no known antigen for this receptor. Per-base qualities were not stored, and no clone one base away is much larger. This sample is drawn from a study of cytotoxic CD8 clonotypes in ibrutinib-treated CLL (dated by TCRdb to about 2021). Study-level background: The cohort included some 14 treatment-naive and ten to eleven relapsed/refractory patients; about 18 were IGHV unmutated. Responses were partial in 24 patients and complete in 2; after median 68 months follow-up, 14 stayed in remission and approximately twelve progressed. Response samples were taken after a median of 12 months on treatment, ranging from roughly 6 to 36 months. On average, each sample had approximately 250,000 productive templates and approximately 89,000 productive rearrangements. Longitudinal samples were available for about 30% of the roughly 86 trial participants. Cryopreserved peripheral blood mononuclear cells were obtained before treatment, at response, and at either sustained remission or disease progression. All remission and progressive disease samples were collected while patients were still receiving ibrutinib.

General study outcomes and caveats: Public clonotypes were rare and either contracted or stayed stable during treatment, and the rise in clonality at ibrutinib response reflected the expansion of private clonotypes. At baseline, clonality was higher than in age-matched healthy donors and showed a strong correlation with circulating CD8+ T-cell counts. Lymph node repertoires were not examined, and the timing of sampling was not matched between patients in sustained remission and those whose disease progressed. An increase in clonality was observed at ibrutinib response, with clonality remaining stable during sustained remission and falling back toward baseline at progression.

CDR1 and CDR2 (SGHRS, YFSETQ) derive from the germline V gene. The CDR3 numbers 13 residues from cysteine through phenylalanine. The entry retains the CDR3 DNA only, 39 bases that are in frame from base 1. V is cut by 0 bases and J by 5 bases, and the space between the germline ends is 8 bases. The goal of deep resolution MiSeq sequencing was a depth between 1 in 1 million and 1 in 200,000 T cells, and coverage averaged 10x per clonotype. The immunoSEQ hsTCRB Kit was used to generate the TCR beta libraries. On the study's bioinformatics: The data were analyzed with ImmunoSEQ Analyzer and ImmunoSEQ Data Assistant, and V, D and J gene assignments followed IMGT definitions. Clonality, which ranges from 0 to 1, was calculated as one minus the normalized Shannon entropy of productive rearrangement frequencies. Only overrepresented clonotypes making up at least 0.05% of the repertoire of each patient were included in the public clonotype analysis. Some 14 age-matched healthy donor repertoires from immuneACCESS served as clonality controls. TCRdb re-hosts the immuneACCESS table, in-frame sequences only. Its copies lack some clones; in the studies checked, an unresolved V gene accounts for under half of them, and the cause for the rest is not known. Clonal size and the V and J genes are those of that table, whereas D and trimming came from the DNA. The sample profile shows hundreds of thousands of clones; roughly 70% of them were found once. The ten largest clones take up 15% of the sample.

The time point tag for this specimen amounts to: approximately 25 months on ibrutinib. For TCR beta library preparation, 1.5 to 2 micrograms of genomic DNA were extracted from the cryopreserved PBMCs. Longitudinal blood samples from CLL patients on ibrutinib monotherapy underwent high-throughput TCR beta sequencing. The patients were enrolled in a single-center, open-label phase 2 trial of ibrutinib monotherapy. The chain links TRBV5-1 with TRBJ1-1; no D segment can be confidently identified. This sample comprised PBMCs, obtained after 24 months of ibrutinib treatment. The clonotype originates from a human donor with chronic lymphocytic leukemia. The CDR3 protein is CASSLVGWTEAFF. The DNA reads TGCGCCAGCAGCTTGGTCGGGTGGACTGAAGCTTTCTTT.